Given below is one T cell receptor beta chain in context. Its antigen remains unidentified. Time point in this sample: pretreatment peripheral blood. Locally advanced or metastatic urothelial carcinoma was present in patients. Trimming took 6 bases from V and 5 from J; bases not matched to a gene: 9. Germline-derived CDR1 and CDR2 are SNHLY and FYNNEI. There are 15 residues in the CDR3. Only in-frame clones appear in the TCRdb table, and some are missing; sequencing was by immunoSEQ multiplex PCR. The sample contains approximately 51,000 clones, around 84% of which appear only once. The data are from a study of PD-L1 blockade in urothelial cancer. On the study more broadly: Among blood samples, the median T cell count was roughly 150,000.

General study findings and limits: At 3 weeks on treatment, tumor-associated clones expanded more with durable benefit.

The source is a man between 60 and 75 years old with urothelial cancer. The sequences come from PBMCs, collected around atezolizumab (anti-PD-L1) treatment. The chain links TRBV2 to TRBJ2-5; 10 positions agree with TRBD1. The CDR3 reads CASSSDRGQSETQYF. For the CDR3, the DNA is TGTGCCAGCAGCAGCGACAGGGGGCAGAGCGAGACCCAGTACTTC.